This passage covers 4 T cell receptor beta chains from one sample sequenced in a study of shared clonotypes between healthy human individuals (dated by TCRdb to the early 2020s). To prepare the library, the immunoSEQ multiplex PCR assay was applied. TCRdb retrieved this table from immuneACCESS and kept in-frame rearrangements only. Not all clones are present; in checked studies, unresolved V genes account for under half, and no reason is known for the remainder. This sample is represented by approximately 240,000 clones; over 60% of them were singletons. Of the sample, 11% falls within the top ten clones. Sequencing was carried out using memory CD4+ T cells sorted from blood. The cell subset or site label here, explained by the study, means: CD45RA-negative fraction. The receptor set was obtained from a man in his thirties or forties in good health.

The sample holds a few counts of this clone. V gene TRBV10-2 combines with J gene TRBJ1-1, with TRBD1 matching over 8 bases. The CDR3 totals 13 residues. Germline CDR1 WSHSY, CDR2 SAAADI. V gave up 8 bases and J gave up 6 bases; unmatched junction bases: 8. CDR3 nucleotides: TGCGCCAGCTATACTCAGGGGGCTTCTGAAGCTTTCTTT. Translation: CASYTQGASEAFF.

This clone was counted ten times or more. CDR3 bases: TGTGCCAGCAGCAAAGCAACTCGTAGTTGCCTAGCGGAGCCATCTGGGGCCAACGTCCTGACTTTC. Translating gives CASSKATRSCLAEPSGANVLTF. J is TRBJ2-6 and V is TRBV21-1; the table's TRBD2 call for D was not verified on the DNA. TRBV21-1 is marked as a pseudogene. CDR3 length equals 22 residues.

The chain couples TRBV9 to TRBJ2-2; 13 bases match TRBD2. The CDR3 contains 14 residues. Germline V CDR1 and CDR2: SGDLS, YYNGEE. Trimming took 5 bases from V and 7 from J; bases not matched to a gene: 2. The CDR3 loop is CASSRTSGGGELFF. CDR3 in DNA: TGTGCCAGCAGTCGGACTAGCGGGGGCGGGGAGCTGTTTTTT.

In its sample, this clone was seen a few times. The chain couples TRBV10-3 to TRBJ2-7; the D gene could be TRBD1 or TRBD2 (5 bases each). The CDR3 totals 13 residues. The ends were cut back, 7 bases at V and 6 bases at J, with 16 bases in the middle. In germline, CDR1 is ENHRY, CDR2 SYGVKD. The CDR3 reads CAIKSAGGSEQYF. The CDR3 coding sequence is TGTGCCATCAAATCTGCTGGGGGTTCCGAGCAGTACTTC.